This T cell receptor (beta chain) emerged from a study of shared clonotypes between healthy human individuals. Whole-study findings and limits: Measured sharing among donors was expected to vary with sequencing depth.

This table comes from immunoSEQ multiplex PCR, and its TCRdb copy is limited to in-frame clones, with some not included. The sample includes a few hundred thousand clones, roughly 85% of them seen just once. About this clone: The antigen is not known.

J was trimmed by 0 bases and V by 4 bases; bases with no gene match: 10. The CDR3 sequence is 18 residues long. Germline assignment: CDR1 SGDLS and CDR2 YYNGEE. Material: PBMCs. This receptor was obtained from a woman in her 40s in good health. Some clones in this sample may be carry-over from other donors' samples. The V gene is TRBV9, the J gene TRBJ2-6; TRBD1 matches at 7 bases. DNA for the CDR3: TGTGCCAGCAGCATAGCCGGGACAGACAACTCTGGGGCCAACGTCCTGACTTTC. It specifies CASSIAGTDNSGANVLTF.